This T cell receptor (beta chain) was identified in a study of cytomegalovirus exposure and HLA in healthy donors. Study at large: A prior analysis found about 120 million unique TCR beta sequences from 150 million to 200 million T cells. Of the donors genotyped, 300 to 500 in all, around 77% fell in the Caucasian-associated ancestry cluster.

This CDR3 has 13 amino acids. Germline V gene sequence: CDR1 SNHLY, CDR2 FYNNEI. Trimming stripped 5 bases from V and 0 bases from J, with 7 bases between. Study observations and caveats: A later analysis found common viral pathogens apparently linked to several of the most significant clusters.

Primers: 60 Vbeta forward and 13 Jbeta reverse. The table came from immunoSEQ multiplex PCR; TCRdb's copy has only in-frame clones and leaves some out. Here the sample spans fewer than 95,000 clones, 65% to 85% being singletons. With regard to this clone: No antigen is known for it.

The sequenced sample consisted of PBMCs. The source is a man aged 18 to 35 in good health and CMV-seronegative. The chain is built from TRBV2 and TRBJ1-2, with no clear D. Here the CDR3 DNA reads TGTGCCAGCAGTCTCGAGGCTAACTATGGCTACACCTTC. Translating gives CASSLEANYGYTF. The full variable domain, completed using reference TRBV2 and TRBJ1-2, is EPEVTQTPSHQVTQMGQEVILRCVPISNHLYFYWYRQILGQKVEFLVSFYNNEISEKSEIFDDQFSVERPDGSNFTLKIRSTKLEDSAMYFCASSLEANYGYTFGSGTRLTVV.